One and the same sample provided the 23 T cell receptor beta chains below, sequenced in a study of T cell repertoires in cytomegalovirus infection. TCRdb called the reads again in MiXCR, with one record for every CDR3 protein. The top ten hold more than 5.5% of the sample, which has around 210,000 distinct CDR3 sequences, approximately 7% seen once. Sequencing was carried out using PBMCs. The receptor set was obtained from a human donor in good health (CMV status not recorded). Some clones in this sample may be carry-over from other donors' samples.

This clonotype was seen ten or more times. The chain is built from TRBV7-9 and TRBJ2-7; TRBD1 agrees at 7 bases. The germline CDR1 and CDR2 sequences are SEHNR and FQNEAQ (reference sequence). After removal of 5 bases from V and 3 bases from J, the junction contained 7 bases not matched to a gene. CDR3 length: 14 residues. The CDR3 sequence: CASSADRVFYEQYF. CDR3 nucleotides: TGTGCCAGCAGCGCCGACAGGGTATTCTACGAGCAGTACTTC.

CDR3 DNA sequence: TGTGCCAGCAGCGGGGGGGCGAGGATGAACACTGAAGCTTTCTTT. Amino acids: CASSGGARMNTEAFF. This chain joins TRBV13 and TRBJ1-1; D may be TRBD1 (6 bases). V was cut by 5 bases and J by 0 bases, with 13 bases left in between. This CDR3 is built from 15 residues. Germline CDR1 is PRHDT and CDR2 is FYEKMQ (reference sequence).

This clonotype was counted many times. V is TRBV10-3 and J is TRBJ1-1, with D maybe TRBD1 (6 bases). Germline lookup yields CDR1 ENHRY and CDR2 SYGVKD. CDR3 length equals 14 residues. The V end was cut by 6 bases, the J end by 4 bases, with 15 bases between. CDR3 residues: CAIRPRDTGTEAFF. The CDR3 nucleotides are TGTGCCATCAGACCCCGGGACACCGGCACTGAAGCTTTCTTT.

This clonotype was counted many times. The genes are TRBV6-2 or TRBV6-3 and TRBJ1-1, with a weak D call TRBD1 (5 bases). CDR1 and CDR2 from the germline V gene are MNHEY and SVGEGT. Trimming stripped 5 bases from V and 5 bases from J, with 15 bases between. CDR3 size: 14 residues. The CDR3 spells CASSPLSGGTEAFF. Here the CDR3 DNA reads TGTGCCAGCAGTCCCCTGAGCGGGGGAACTGAAGCTTTCTTT.

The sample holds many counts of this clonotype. The CDR3 protein is CASSPRDYEQFF. For the CDR3, the DNA is TGTGCCAGCAGTCCCAGGGACTACGAGCAGTTCTTC. This chain joins TRBV2 and TRBJ2-1; 7 bases match TRBD2. The CDR3 extends over 12 amino acids. Germline V gives CDR1 SNHLY, CDR2 FYNNEI. J lost 10 bases, V lost 5 bases, and 5 bases had no gene match.

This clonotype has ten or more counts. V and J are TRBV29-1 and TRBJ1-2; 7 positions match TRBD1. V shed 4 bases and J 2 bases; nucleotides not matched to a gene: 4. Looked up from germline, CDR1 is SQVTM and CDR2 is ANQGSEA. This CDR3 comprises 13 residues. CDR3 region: CSVAQGQNYGYTF. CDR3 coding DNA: TGCAGCGTTGCACAGGGGCAGAACTATGGCTACACCTTC.

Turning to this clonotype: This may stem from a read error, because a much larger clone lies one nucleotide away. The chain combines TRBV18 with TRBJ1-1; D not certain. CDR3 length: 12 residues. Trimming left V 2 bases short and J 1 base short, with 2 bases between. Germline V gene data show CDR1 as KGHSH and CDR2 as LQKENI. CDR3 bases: TGTGCCAGCTCACCATCGAACACTGAAGCTTTCTTT. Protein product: CASSPSNTEAFF.

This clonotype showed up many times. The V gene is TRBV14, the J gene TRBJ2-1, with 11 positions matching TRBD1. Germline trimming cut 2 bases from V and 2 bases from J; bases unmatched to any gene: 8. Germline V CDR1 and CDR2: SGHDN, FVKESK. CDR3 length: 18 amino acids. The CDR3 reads CASSQRKWDRGTYNEQFF. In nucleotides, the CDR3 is TGTGCCAGCAGCCAAAGAAAATGGGACAGGGGGACCTACAATGAGCAGTTCTTC.

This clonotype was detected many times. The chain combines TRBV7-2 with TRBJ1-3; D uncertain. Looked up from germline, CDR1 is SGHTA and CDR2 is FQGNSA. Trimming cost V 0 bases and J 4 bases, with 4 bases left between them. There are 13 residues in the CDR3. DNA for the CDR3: TGTGCCAGCAGCTTAGCGTCGGGAAACACCATATATTTT. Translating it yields CASSLASGNTIYF. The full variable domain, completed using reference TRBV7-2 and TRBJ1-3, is GAGVSQSPSNKVTEKGKDVELRCDPISGHTALYWYRQSLGQGLEFLIYFQGNSAPDKSGLPSDRFSAERTGGSVSTLTIQRTQQEDSAVYLCASSLASGNTIYFGEGSWLTVV.

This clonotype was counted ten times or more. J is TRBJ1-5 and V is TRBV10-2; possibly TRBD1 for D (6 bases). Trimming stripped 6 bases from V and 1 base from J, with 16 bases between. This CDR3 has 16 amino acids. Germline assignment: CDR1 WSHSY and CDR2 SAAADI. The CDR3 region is CASSTGQILSNQPQHF. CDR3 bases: TGCGCCAGCAGCACAGGACAGATCCTCAGCAATCAGCCCCAGCATTTT.

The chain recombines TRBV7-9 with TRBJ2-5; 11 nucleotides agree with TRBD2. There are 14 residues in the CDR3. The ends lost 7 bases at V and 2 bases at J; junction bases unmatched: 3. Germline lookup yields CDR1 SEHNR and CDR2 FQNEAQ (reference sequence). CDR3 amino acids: CASKGLAEQETQYF. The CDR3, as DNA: TGTGCCAGCAAGGGACTAGCGGAACAAGAGACCCAGTACTTC.

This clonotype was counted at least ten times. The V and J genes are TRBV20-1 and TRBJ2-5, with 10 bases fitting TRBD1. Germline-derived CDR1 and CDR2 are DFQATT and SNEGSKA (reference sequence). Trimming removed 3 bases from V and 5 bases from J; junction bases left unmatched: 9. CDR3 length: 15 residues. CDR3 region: CSASTGTGDGETQYF. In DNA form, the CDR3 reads TGCAGTGCTAGTACCGGGACAGGGGATGGGGAGACCCAGTACTTC.

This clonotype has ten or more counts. The CDR3 loop is CASSLGGLSTEAFF. The CDR3 region has the DNA TGTGCCAGCAGCTTAGGAGGCCTGAGCACTGAAGCTTTCTTT. V and J are TRBV7-2 and TRBJ1-1; D gene ambiguous. Germline V gene lookup returns CDR1 SGHTA and CDR2 FQGNSA. This CDR3 has 14 residues. V lost 1 base to trimming and J lost 4 bases, with 10 bases between them.

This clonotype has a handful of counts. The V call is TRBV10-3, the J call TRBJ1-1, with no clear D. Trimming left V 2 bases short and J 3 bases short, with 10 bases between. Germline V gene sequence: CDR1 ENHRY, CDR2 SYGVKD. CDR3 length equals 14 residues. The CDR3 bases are TGTGCCATCAGTGAGACGACCGGGGACACTGAAGCTTTCTTT. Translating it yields CAISETTGDTEAFF.

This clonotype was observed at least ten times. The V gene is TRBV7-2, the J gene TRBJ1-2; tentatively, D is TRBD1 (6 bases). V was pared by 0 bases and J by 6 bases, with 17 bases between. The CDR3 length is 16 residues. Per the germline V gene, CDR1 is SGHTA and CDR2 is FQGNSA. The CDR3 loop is CASSLAGAGAHNGYTF. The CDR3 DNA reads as TGTGCCAGCAGCTTAGCAGGAGCGGGGGCGCATAATGGCTACACCTTC. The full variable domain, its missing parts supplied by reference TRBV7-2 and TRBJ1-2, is GAGVSQSPSNKVTEKGKDVELRCDPISGHTALYWYRQSLGQGLEFLIYFQGNSAPDKSGLPSDRFSAERTGGSVSTLTIQRTQQEDSAVYLCASSLAGAGAHNGYTFGSGTRLTVV.

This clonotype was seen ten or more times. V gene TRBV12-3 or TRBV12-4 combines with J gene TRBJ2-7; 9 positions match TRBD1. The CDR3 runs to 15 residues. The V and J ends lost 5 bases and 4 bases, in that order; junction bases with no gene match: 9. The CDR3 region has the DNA TGTGCCAGCAGTCCTGGGACAGGGAGAGGGTACGAGCAGTACTTC. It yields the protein CASSPGTGRGYEQYF.

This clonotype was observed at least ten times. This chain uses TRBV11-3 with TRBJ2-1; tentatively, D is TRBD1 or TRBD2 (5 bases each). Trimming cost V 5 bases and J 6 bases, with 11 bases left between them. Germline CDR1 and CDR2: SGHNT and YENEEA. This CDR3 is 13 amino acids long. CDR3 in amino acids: CASSPTGGNEQFF. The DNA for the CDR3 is TGTGCCAGCAGCCCGACTGGGGGCAATGAGCAGTTCTTC.

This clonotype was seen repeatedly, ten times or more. CDR3 in DNA: TGTGCCAGCAGCCCCAACCGACTAGTGGCGATGGGGGAGCAGTACTTC. Amino acids: CASSPNRLVAMGEQYF. V usage is TRBV7-2 and J usage is TRBJ2-7, with D perhaps matching TRBD2 (6 bases). CDR3 length: 16 residues. Germline assignment: CDR1 SGHTA and CDR2 FQGNSA. V was trimmed by 5 bases and J by 7 bases, leaving 24 bases between them. The entire variable domain, with the rest obtained from reference TRBV7-2 and TRBJ2-7, is as follows: GAGVSQSPSNKVTEKGKDVELRCDPISGHTALYWYRQSLGQGLEFLIYFQGNSAPDKSGLPSDRFSAERTGGSVSTLTIQRTQQEDSAVYLCASSPNRLVAMGEQYFGPGTRLTVT.

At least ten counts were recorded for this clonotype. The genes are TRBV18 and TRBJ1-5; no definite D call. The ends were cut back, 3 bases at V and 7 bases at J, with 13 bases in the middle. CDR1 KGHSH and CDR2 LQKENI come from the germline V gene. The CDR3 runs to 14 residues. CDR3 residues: CASSPVEGMQPQHF. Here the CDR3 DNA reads TGTGCCAGCTCACCTGTCGAGGGTATGCAGCCCCAGCATTTT. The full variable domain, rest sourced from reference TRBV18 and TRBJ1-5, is NAGVMQNPRHLVRRRGQEARLRCSPMKGHSHVYWYRQLPEEGLKFMVYLQKENIIDESGMPKERFSAEFPKEGPSILRIQQVVRGDSAAYFCASSPVEGMQPQHFGDGTRLSIL.

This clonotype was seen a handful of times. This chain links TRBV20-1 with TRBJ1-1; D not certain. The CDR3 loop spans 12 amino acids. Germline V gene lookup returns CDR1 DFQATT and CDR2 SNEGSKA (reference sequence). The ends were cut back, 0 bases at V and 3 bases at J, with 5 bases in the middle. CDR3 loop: CSARDQYTEAFF. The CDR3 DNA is TGCAGTGCTAGAGATCAGTACACTGAAGCTTTCTTT.

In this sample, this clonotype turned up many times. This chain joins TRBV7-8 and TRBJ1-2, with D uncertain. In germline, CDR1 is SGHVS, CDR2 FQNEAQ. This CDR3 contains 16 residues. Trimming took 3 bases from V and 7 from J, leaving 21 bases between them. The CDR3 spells CASSFYSGIQRAGYTF. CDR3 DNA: TGTGCCAGCAGCTTCTACTCCGGAATCCAACGGGCTGGCTACACCTTC.

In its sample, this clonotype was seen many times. The CDR3 sequence: CASSYQGPSSYEQYF. The DNA of the CDR3 is TGTGCCAGCAGTTACCAGGGGCCTAGCTCCTACGAGCAGTACTTC. The rearrangement joins TRBV6-6 to TRBJ2-7, with D possibly being TRBD1 (6 bases). Trimming removed 2 bases at V and 0 bases at J, with 11 bases between. The CDR3 has 15 residues. The V gene's germline CDR1 is MNHNY and CDR2 SVGAGI (reference sequence).

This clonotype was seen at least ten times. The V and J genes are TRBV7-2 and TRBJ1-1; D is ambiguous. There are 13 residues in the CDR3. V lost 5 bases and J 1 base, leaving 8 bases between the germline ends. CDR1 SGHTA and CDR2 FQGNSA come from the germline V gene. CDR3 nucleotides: TGTGCCAGCAGCCCCAAGGGGAACACTGAAGCTTTCTTT. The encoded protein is CASSPKGNTEAFF.